The 8 T cell receptor beta chains below were found in one sample sequenced in a study of T cell responses to AZD1222 COVID-19 vaccine. This table comes from immunoSEQ multiplex PCR, and its TCRdb copy is limited to in-frame clones, with some not included. In the table there are about 76,000 clones, about 88% of which are singletons. Sequenced material: peripheral blood, taken on day 0 of AZD1222 vaccination. These receptors were taken from an adult in good health.

This chain connects TRBV7-2 to TRBJ1-1; no clear D gene. The CDR3 totals 12 residues. Germline V gene data show CDR1 as SGHTA and CDR2 as FQGNSA. V was shortened by 4 bases and J by 6 bases, with 9 bases between the two germline ends. As DNA, the CDR3 is TGTGCCAGCAGCTACGGGCGTGCTGAAGCTTTCTTT. This sequence encodes CASSYGRAEAFF. The complete variable domain, with remaining parts taken from reference TRBV7-2 and TRBJ1-1, reads GAGVSQSPSNKVTEKGKDVELRCDPISGHTALYWYRQSLGQGLEFLIYFQGNSAPDKSGLPSDRFSAERTGGSVSTLTIQRTQQEDSAVYLCASSYGRAEAFFGQGTRLTVV.

The chain employs TRBV19 and TRBJ1-1, with D perhaps TRBD1 (5 bases). Germline V gene lookup returns CDR1 LNHDA and CDR2 SQIVND (reference sequence). The CDR3 has 14 amino acids. The V gene lost 5 bases and the J gene lost 7 bases, with 17 bases spanning the gap. The chain's CDR3 is CASSPPDRRGEAFF. The CDR3, as DNA: TGTGCCAGTAGTCCCCCCGACAGACGAGGTGAAGCTTTCTTT. Full variable domain (missing parts from reference TRBV19 and TRBJ1-1): DGGITQSPKYLFRKEGQNVTLSCEQNLNHDAMYWYRQDPGQGLRLIYYSQIVNDFQKGDIAEGYSVSREKKESFPLTVTSAQKNPTAFYLCASSPPDRRGEAFFGQGTRLTVV.

This chain links TRBV3-1 (or the pseudogene TRBV3-2) with TRBJ1-5; perhaps TRBD1 as D (5 bases). Germline loops: CDR1 LGHDT, CDR2 YNNKEL (reference sequence). V lost 1 base to trimming and J lost 3 bases, with 10 bases between them. The CDR3 is 15 residues long. The CDR3 here is CASSQGAGVNQPQHF. CDR3 DNA sequence: TGTGCCAGCAGCCAAGGGGCGGGGGTCAATCAGCCCCAGCATTTT.

V usage is TRBV7-3 and J usage is TRBJ2-2, with 7 bases identical to TRBD2. This CDR3 has 14 amino acids. Germline CDR1 SGHTA, CDR2 FQGTGA. Trimming cost V 4 bases and J 5 bases; bases outside gene matches: 4. In nucleotides, the CDR3 is TGTGCCAGCAGCTGGGGGAGGGCTACCGGGGAGCTGTTTTTT. It translates to CASSWGRATGELFF.

CDR3 protein: CSVVGGWMNTEAFF. In DNA, the CDR3 is TGCAGCGTTGTAGGGGGATGGATGAACACTGAAGCTTTCTTT. V gene TRBV29-1 combines with J gene TRBJ1-1, with D perhaps matching TRBD1 (6 bases). Germline V CDR1 and CDR2: SQVTM, ANQGSEA. The CDR3 is made up of 14 amino acids. V was trimmed by 4 bases and J by 0 bases, leaving 12 bases between them. The variable domain in full, completed from reference TRBV29-1 and TRBJ1-1, reads SAVISQKPSRDICQRGTSLTIQCQVDSQVTMMFWYRQQPGQSLTLIATANQGSEATYESGFVIDKFPISRPNLTFSTLTVSNMSPEDSSIYLCSVVGGWMNTEAFFGQGTRLTVV.

The chain is built from TRBV5-1 and TRBJ2-2; 14 bases align to TRBD2. CDR1 SGHRS and CDR2 YFSETQ come from the germline V gene. The CDR3 runs to 17 residues. Unmatched junction bases numbered 6, after V lost 4 bases and J lost 4 bases. The CDR3 reads CASSLGLAGAGTGELFF. CDR3 DNA: TGCGCCAGCAGCCTGGGACTAGCGGGAGCAGGCACCGGGGAGCTGTTTTTT.

This chain links TRBV5-4 with TRBJ1-2; 8 nucleotides align to TRBD1. This CDR3 contains 14 residues. In germline, CDR1 is SGHNT, CDR2 YYREEE (reference sequence). V gave up 3 bases and J gave up 5 bases; unmatched junction bases: 6. CDR3 loop: CASSSKQGAYGYTF. The CDR3 DNA reads TGTGCCAGCAGCTCAAAGCAGGGGGCGTATGGCTACACCTTC.

CDR3 bases: TGTGCCAAATTCAGACTGATCTTGAACACCGGGGAGCTGTTTTTT. It yields the protein CAKFRLILNTGELFF. V and J are TRBV24-1 and TRBJ2-2; the D is unclear. With 11 bases removed from V and 1 base from J, the gap between germline ends came to 16 bases. The germline gives CDR1 KGHDR, CDR2 SFDVKD. The CDR3 has 15 amino acids.